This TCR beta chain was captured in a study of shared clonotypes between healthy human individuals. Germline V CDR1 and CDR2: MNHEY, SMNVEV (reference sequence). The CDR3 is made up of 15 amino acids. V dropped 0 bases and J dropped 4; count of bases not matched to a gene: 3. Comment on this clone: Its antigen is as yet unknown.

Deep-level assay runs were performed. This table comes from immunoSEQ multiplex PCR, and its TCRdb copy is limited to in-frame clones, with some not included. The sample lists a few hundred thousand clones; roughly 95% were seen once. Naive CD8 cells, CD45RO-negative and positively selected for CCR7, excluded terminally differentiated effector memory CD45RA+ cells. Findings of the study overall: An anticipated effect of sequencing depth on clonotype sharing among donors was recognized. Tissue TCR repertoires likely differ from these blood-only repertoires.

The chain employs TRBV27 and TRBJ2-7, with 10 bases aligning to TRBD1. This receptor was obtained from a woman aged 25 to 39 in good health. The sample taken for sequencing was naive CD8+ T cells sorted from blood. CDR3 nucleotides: TGTGCCAGCAGTTTATCGGGGACAGGGGCGTACGAGCAGTACTTC. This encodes CASSLSGTGAYEQYF.